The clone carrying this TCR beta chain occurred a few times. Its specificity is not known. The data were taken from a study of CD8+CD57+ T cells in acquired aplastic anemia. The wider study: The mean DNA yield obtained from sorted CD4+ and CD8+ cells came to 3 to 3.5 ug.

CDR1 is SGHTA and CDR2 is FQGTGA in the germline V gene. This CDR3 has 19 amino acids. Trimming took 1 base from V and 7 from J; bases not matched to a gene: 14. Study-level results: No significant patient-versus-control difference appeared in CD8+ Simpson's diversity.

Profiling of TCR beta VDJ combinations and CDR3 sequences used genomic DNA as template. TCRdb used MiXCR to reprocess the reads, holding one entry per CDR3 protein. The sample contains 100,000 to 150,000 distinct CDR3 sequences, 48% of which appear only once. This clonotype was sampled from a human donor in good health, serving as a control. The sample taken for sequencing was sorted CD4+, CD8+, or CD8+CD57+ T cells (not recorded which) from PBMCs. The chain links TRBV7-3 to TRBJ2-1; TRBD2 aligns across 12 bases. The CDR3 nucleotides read TGTGCCAGCAGCTTAAAGACAGTATTCCTAGCGGGGGGGTTTAATGAGCAGTTCTTC. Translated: CASSLKTVFLAGGFNEQFF.